This T cell receptor beta chain originates from a study of blood T cell repertoires in COVID-19. Study overall: The samples span acute and convalescent COVID-19 from the United States, Italy and Spain.

Authors' processing steps: For nucleated cells, counts were estimated from reference gene primer amplification. Profiling relied on immunoSEQ multiplex PCR, and the TCRdb table lists in-frame clones only, not all of them. The V and J calls and clone size were taken over from that table, and D and trimming were inferred from the DNA. The sample lists about 250,000 clones, nearly 90% seen once, with 3% to 3.5% in the top ten. Germline V gene data show CDR1 as SNHLY and CDR2 as FYNNEI. V gave up 2 bases and J gave up 2 bases, with 13 bases separating them. The CDR3 is made up of 16 amino acids. The receptor comes from a man younger than 30 with active or convalescent COVID-19. The rearrangement links TRBV2 to TRBJ1-5; D not certain. The source material was peripheral blood. This chain's CDR3 is CASSESSGSRNQPQHF. As DNA, the CDR3 is TGTGCCAGCAGTGAAAGTTCGGGGTCGCGCAATCAGCCCCAGCATTTT.